Each of the 15 T cell receptor beta chains below was sequenced from the same sample in a study of OX40 agonist ivuxolimab in advanced cancers. TCRdb's copy holds only in-frame clones and misses some; the assay was immunoSEQ multiplex PCR. The table shows over 55,000 clones, with 84% occurring only once. The sample was CD4+ or CD8+ T cells sorted from blood, taken in a trial of the OX40 agonist ivuxolimab. These receptors were taken from an adult with an advanced solid tumor such as melanoma, head and neck, liver or kidney cancer.

The chain couples TRBV28 to TRBJ2-1, with 12 bases aligning to TRBD2. This CDR3 is 16 amino acids long. V shed 5 bases, J shed 7 bases, and the junction held 9 bases outside the gene matches. CDR1 is MDHEN, CDR2 SYDVKM, per germline. The CDR3 DNA is TGTGCCAGCAGTCCCCTGACTAGCGGGAGAGTAAATGAGCAGTTCTTC. Translation gives CASSPLTSGRVNEQFF.

This clone has just one count. The chain has TRBV7-2 and TRBJ2-5; D gene ambiguous. V was trimmed by 5 bases and J by 3 bases, leaving 16 bases between them. CDR3 length equals 15 residues. CDR1 is SGHTA and CDR2 is FQGNSA in the germline V gene. For the CDR3, the DNA is TGTGCCAGCAGCAAAGGTTTGGTGATCAAAGAGACCCAGTACTTC. Translation gives CASSKGLVIKETQYF.

The chain uses TRBV2 and TRBJ2-1, with TRBD2 matching over 9 bases. In germline, CDR1 is SNHLY, CDR2 FYNNEI. V lost 2 bases, J lost 6 bases, and 2 bases stayed unmatched. The CDR3 runs 14 residues. The CDR3 is CASSEQAGGNEQFF. CDR3 nucleotide sequence: TGTGCCAGCAGTGAACAAGCGGGAGGCAATGAGCAGTTCTTC.

CDR3: CASSSPGPGGTEAFF. The CDR3 DNA is TGTGCCAGCAGTTCACCCGGTCCCGGGGGCACTGAAGCTTTCTTT. The chain links TRBV28 to TRBJ1-1; D may be TRBD1 (5 bases). Germline lookup yields CDR1 MDHEN and CDR2 SYDVKM. The V end was cut by 4 bases, the J end by 4 bases, with 16 bases between. This CDR3 spans 15 amino acids.

Details on this clone: This same CDR3 is encoded by further DNA sequences in the sample. This sequence joins TRBV30 and TRBJ1-6, with D possibly being TRBD1 (5 bases). This CDR3 contains 15 residues. Germline CDR1 is GTSNPN and CDR2 is SVGIG (reference sequence). V was clipped by 3 bases and J by 4 bases, with 13 bases between them. The CDR3 protein is CAWSGRQRYNSPLHF. The CDR3 region has the DNA TGTGCCTGGAGCGGTAGACAGCGTTATAATTCACCCCTCCACTTT.

The rearrangement links TRBV5-1 to TRBJ2-2, with TRBD1 identical over 9 bases. The CDR3 runs 14 residues. CDR1 and CDR2 (germline): SGHRS, YFSETQ. The ends lost 6 bases at V and 5 bases at J; junction bases unmatched: 5. CDR3 nucleotide sequence: TGCGCCAGCACCCAAGGACAGGGGACCGGGGAGCTGTTTTTT. As protein: CASTQGQGTGELFF.

The chain recombines TRBV9 with TRBJ1-6, with unresolved D. Trimming pared 0 bases from V and 5 bases from J, leaving 6 bases between. This CDR3 has 14 residues. Per germline, CDR1 SGDLS and CDR2 YYNGEE. Here the CDR3 DNA reads TGTGCCAGCAGCGTAGGAGGGAATAATTCACCCCTCCACTTT. Its translation is CASSVGGNNSPLHF.

This rearrangement joins TRBV20-1 to TRBJ1-5, with no clear D. This CDR3 is built from 11 residues. The V end lost 5 bases, the J end lost 7 bases, and 9 bases lay between the germline ends. Germline V gene lookup returns CDR1 DFQATT and CDR2 SNEGSKA (reference sequence). The CDR3 DNA reads TGCAGTGCTGGAGGCCCGCAGCCCCAGCATTTT. It specifies CSAGGPQPQHF.

This chain connects TRBV7-2 to TRBJ2-6; D perhaps matches TRBD1 (5 bases). The CDR3 has 17 residues. CDR1 is SGHTA and CDR2 is FQGNSA in the germline V gene. V lost 2 bases to trimming and J lost 0 bases, with 11 bases between them. The CDR3 DNA is TGTGCCAGCAGCTTAACTGGGGCAGTCTCTGGGGCCAACGTCCTGACTTTC. Translating gives CASSLTGAVSGANVLTF.

The chain recombines TRBV7-2 with TRBJ2-5; D perhaps matches TRBD2 (5 bases). The CDR3 runs 14 residues. CDR1 SGHTA and CDR2 FQGNSA come from the germline V gene. V shed 0 bases and J shed 3 bases, with 8 bases lying between them. For the CDR3, the DNA is TGTGCCAGCAGCTTAGCGTTGGGAGAAGAGACCCAGTACTTC. Its translation: CASSLALGEETQYF.

This rearrangement joins TRBV5-4 to TRBJ2-1, with D uncertain. In germline, CDR1 is SGHNT, CDR2 YYREEE (reference sequence). The germline V and J ends were trimmed by 4 bases and 6 bases, with 14 bases remaining between them. This CDR3 comprises 14 residues. CDR3 nucleotides: TGTGCCAGCAGCCAAGTTGGGTTGGTCAATGAGCAGTTCTTC. It yields the protein CASSQVGLVNEQFF.

The CDR3 sequence is CAIRDHTRPGELFF. The CDR3 nucleotides read TGTGCCATCAGGGATCACACGAGGCCCGGGGAGCTGTTTTTT. The chain uses TRBV10-3 and TRBJ2-2, with D hard to call. Trimming stripped 6 bases from V and 6 bases from J, with 14 bases between. From germline, CDR1 is ENHRY and CDR2 SYGVKD. The CDR3 sequence is 14 residues long.

The rearrangement uses TRBV14 and TRBJ1-4; tentatively, D is TRBD1 (5 bases). Germline lookup yields CDR1 SGHDN and CDR2 FVKESK. This CDR3 spans 14 amino acids. Deletions cut 3 bases from V and 2 bases from J, with 7 bases between. The CDR3 sequence: CASSHPGTNEKLFF. DNA for the CDR3: TGTGCCAGCAGCCACCCAGGGACTAATGAAAAACTGTTTTTT.

The chain combines TRBV10-2 with TRBJ2-5; 9 nucleotides line up with TRBD1. The V gene's germline CDR1 is WSHSY and CDR2 SAAADI. CDR3 length: 17 residues. The V and J ends lost 5 bases and 5 bases, in that order; junction bases with no gene match: 15. The CDR3 DNA is TGCGCCAGCAGTACCCTACTACAGGGGGCAGTTGGGGAGACCCAGTACTTC. Translation: CASSTLLQGAVGETQYF.

Regarding this clone: One junction end disagrees with the germline gene, perhaps due to a read error. Different DNA sequences within this sample yield the same CDR3. The gene calls are TRBV18 and TRBJ2-5; D remains ambiguous. The germline CDR1 and CDR2 sequences are KGHSH and LQKENI. This CDR3 has 12 residues. The CDR3 DNA reads as TGTGCCAGCTCACAAAACCAGGAGACCCAGTACTTC. Residues: CASSQNQETQYF.